The text below deals with one T cell receptor (beta chain). It lacks a known antigen. Base qualities are missing; no much larger clone stands one base away. A second Seattle source provided samples from volunteer blood donors who had recovered from COVID-19. Collaborating institutions collected whole blood in K2EDTA tubes following their own protocols. Collaborator samples were shipped for TCRbeta analysis as frozen whole blood, isolated PBMCs, or DNA extracted from either sample type. The entry originates in a study of blood T cell repertoires in COVID-19 (dated by TCRdb to 2020 to 2021). Describing the broader study: The collaborator samples originated in the United States, Italy and Spain and spanned the acute and convalescent phases of COVID-19. The material from the prospective study consisted of cDNA or gDNA derived from T cells, B-cell-depleted T cells, or PBMCs. The dataset comprised deeply sampled blood TCRbeta repertoires from subjects exposed to, actively infected with, or recovered from COVID-19. A freely available public database, intended as a resource for researchers studying the immune response to SARS-CoV-2, is where the repertoires were released. Samples came from the ongoing ImmuneRACE study (first 160 participants) plus 1,254 subjects from 6 global collaborators. A de-identified subject ID, COVID-19 status, age in years and sex were almost always included in the sample metadata. Where available, HLA class I and class II types were taken from metadata supplied by the sample provider and were not determined by assay-based typing.

What the authors observed across the whole study: The quantity of clinical and demographic metadata differed by source and by participant and was supplied without curation.

TCRbeta CDR3 regions were amplified from genomic DNA by means of the immunoSEQ Assay, a bias-controlled multiplex PCR. As for the original processing: The number of nucleated cells in each sample was estimated by amplification of reference gene primers within the assay. Sequence reads were collapsed and filtered to measure the absolute abundance of every unique TCRbeta CDR3 rearrangement. For each sample, productive Simpson clonality was calculated by taking the square root of Simpson's diversity index across productive rearrangements. TCRdb's version of the immuneACCESS table is confined to in-frame rearrangements and falls short of the full clone set. An unresolved V gene accounts for under half of the shortfall where checked; the remainder is of unknown origin. D and trimming come from the DNA, and the V and J calls and clone size come from that table. The table for this sample lists 280,000 or so clones; 88% of them were counted only once. The top ten clonotypes cover roughly 7% of the sample.

Measured from the cysteine to the phenylalanine, the CDR3 is 11 residues long. Only the CDR3 DNA is retained, 33 bases long and in frame from the first base. Ends trimmed: V by 5 bases, J by 11 bases; bases unmatched to a gene: 8. According to the germline V gene (reference sequence), CDR1 reads DFQATT and CDR2 reads SNEGSKA. Specimen: peripheral blood. Recombination linked TRBV20-1 to TRBJ1-2, and 7 junction bases match TRBD1. The TCR sequence derives from a woman aged 25 to 39 who had recovered from COVID-19. The nucleotides are TGCAGTGCTGGGAGTACAGGGGAGTACACCTTC. Its protein is CSAGSTGEYTF.